The present T cell receptor (beta chain) was sequenced within a study of blood T cell repertoires in COVID-19. At the level of the study: PBMCs, B-cell-depleted T cells, or T cells were the source of the cDNA or gDNA that made up the material.

CDR3 length: 15 amino acids. Germline CDR1 reads SGHTA; CDR2 reads FQGNSA. After removal of 1 base from V and 6 bases from J, the junction contained 7 bases not matched to a gene. Donors in Cohort 3 counted as recovered after two negative PCRs, clearance, or symptom resolution. Assay used: immunoSEQ multiplex PCR; TCRdb lists only in-frame clones, some missing. The sample includes hundreds of thousands of clones, approximately 90% of them seen just once. This chain uses TRBV7-2 with TRBJ2-7, with TRBD2 matching over 9 bases. Sequenced sample: PBMCs or T cells enriched from blood (not recorded which). The TCR comes from a woman between 40 and 55 years old who had recovered from COVID-19. CDR3 nucleotide sequence: TGTGCCAGCAGCTTAGTGGGACTAGCTTCTCGCGAGCAGTACTTC. This gives the protein CASSLVGLASREQYF.